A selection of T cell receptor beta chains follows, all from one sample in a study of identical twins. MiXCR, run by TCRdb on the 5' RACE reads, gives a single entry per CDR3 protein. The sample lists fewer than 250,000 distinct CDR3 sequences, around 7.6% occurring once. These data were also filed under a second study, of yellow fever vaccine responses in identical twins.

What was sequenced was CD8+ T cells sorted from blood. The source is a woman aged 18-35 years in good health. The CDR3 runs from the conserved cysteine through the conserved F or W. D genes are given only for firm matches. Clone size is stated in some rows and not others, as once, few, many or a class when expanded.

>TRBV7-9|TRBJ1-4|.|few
CASSPPDRGPEKLFF
TGTGCCAGCAGCCCCCCGGACCGAGGGCCCGAAAAACTGTTTTTT
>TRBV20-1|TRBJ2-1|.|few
CSASSRAYYNEQFF
TGCAGTGCTAGTTCTCGTGCTTACTACAATGAGCAGTTCTTC
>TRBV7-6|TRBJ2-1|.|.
CASSLGDIYNEQFF
TGTGCCAGCAGCCTAGGGGACATTTACAATGAGCAGTTCTTC
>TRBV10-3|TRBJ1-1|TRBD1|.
CAIRGDRNTEAFF
TGTGCCATCAGGGGGGACAGAAACACTGAAGCTTTCTTT
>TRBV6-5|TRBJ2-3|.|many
CASSYARRVDTQYF
TGTGCCAGCAGTTACGCCCGGAGGGTGGATACGCAGTATTTT
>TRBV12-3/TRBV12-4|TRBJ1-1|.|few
CASSFRSEAFF
TGTGCCAGCAGTTTCCGGAGTGAAGCTTTCTTT
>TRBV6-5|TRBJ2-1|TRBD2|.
CASSYLSVLAGGEEQFF
TGTGCCAGCAGTTACTTGAGCGTACTAGCGGGAGGGGAAGAGCAGTTCTTC
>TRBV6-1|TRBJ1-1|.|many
CATSSGAYTEAFF
TGTGCCACCTCCTCAGGGGCTTACACTGAAGCTTTCTTT
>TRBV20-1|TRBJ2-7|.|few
CSASRRDPYEQYF
TGCAGTGCTAGTAGACGCGATCCCTACGAGCAGTACTTC
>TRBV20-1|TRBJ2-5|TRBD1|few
CSARAGTGGETQYF
TGCAGTGCTAGAGCCGGGACAGGGGGTGAGACCCAGTACTTC
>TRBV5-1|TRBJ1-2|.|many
CASSLLDANYGYTF
TGCGCCAGCAGCTTGTTGGACGCTAACTATGGCTACACCTTC
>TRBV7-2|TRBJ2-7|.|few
CASSFKGYEQYF
TGTGCCAGCAGCTTCAAAGGCTACGAGCAGTACTTC
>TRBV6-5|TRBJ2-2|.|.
CASSYLRTNTGELFF
TGTGCCAGCAGTTACTTACGGACGAACACCGGGGAGCTGTTTTTT
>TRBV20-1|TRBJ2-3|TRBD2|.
CSAMALAELVNTDTQYF
TGCAGTGCTATGGCACTAGCGGAACTGGTGAACACAGATACGCAGTATTTT
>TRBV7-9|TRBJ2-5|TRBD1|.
CASSSTGVTETQYF
TGTGCCAGCAGCTCGACAGGGGTTACCGAGACCCAGTACTTC
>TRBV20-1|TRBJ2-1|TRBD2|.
CSAHDLTSGRRMDEQFF
TGCAGTGCGCACGACCTTACTAGCGGGAGGAGAATGGATGAGCAGTTCTTC